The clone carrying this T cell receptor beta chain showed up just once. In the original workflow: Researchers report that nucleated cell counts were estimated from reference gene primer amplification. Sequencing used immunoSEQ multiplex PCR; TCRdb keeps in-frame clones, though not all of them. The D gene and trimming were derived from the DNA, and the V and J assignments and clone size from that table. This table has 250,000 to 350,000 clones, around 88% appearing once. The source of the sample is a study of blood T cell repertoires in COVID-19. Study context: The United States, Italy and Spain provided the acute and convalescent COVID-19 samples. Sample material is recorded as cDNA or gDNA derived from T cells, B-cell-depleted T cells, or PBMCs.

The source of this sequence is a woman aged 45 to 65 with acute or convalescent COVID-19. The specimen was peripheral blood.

This CDR3 reads CASSWGRGTDTQYF. As DNA, the CDR3 is TGTGCCAGCAGTTGGGGTAGGGGGACAGATACGCAGTATTTT. This sequence joins TRBV6-4 and TRBJ2-3; tentative D call: TRBD1 (6 bases). From germline, CDR1 is MRHNA and CDR2 SNTAGT. CDR3 length: 14 residues. Trimming removed 5 bases from V and 3 bases from J, with 12 bases in between.